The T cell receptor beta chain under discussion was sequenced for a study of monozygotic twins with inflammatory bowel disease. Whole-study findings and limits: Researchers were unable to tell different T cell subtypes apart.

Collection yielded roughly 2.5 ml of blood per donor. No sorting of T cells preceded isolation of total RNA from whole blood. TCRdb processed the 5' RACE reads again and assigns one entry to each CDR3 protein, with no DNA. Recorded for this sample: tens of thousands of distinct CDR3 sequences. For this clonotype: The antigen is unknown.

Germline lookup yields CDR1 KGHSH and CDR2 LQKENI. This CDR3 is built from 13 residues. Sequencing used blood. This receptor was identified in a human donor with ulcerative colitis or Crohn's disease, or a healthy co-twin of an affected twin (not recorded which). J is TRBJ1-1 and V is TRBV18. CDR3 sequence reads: CASSPPLDTEAFF.